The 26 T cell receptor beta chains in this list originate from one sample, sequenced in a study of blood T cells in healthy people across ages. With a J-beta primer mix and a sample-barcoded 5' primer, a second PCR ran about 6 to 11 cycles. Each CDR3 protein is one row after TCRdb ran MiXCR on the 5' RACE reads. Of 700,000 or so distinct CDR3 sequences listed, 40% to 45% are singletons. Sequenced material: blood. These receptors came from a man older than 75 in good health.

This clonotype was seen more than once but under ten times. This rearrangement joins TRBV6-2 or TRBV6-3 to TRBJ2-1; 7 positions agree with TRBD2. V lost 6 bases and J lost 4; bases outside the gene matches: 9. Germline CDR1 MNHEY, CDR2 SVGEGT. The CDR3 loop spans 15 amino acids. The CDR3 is CASSSGKGGYNEQFF. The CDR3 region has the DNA TGTGCCAGCAGCAGCGGGAAGGGAGGTTACAATGAGCAGTTCTTC.

The CDR3 nucleotides read TGTGCCAGCAGCTTAGGGTCTCCTAGCGGGACCGATGAGCAGTTCTTC. Its translation: CASSLGSPSGTDEQFF. The rearrangement uses TRBV11-1 and TRBJ2-1, with 9 positions matching TRBD2. This CDR3 comprises 16 residues. V was clipped by 1 base and J by 8 bases; unmatched bases: 9. CDR1 and CDR2 from the germline V gene are SGHAT and FQDESV (reference sequence).

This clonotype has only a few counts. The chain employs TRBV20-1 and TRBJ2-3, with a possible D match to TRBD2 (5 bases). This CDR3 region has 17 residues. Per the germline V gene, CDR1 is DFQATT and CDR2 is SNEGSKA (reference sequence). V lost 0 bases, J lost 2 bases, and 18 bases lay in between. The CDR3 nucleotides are TGCAGTGCTAGAGACCCAAGGGAGCGGCAATACACAGATACGCAGTATTTT. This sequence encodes CSARDPRERQYTDTQYF.

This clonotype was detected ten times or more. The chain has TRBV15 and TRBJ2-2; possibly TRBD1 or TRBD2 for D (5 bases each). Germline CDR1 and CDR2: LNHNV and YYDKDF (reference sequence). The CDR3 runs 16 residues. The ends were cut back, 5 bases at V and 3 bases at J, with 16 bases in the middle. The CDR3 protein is CATSRGAGLYTGELFF. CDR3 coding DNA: TGTGCCACCAGCCGAGGGGCAGGGCTGTACACCGGGGAGCTGTTTTTT.

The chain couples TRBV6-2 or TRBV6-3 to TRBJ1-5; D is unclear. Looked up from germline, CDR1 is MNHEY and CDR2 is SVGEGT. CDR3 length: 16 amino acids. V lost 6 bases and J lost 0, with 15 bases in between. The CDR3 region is CASRRALGSSNQPQHF. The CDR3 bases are TGTGCCAGCAGGAGGGCCCTAGGGAGTAGCAATCAGCCCCAGCATTTT.

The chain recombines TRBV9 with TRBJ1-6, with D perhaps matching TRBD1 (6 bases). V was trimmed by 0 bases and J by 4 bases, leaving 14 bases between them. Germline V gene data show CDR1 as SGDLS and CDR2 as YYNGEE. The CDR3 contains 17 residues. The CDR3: CASSVDPRGTYNSPLHF. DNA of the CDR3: TGTGCCAGCAGCGTAGATCCGCGGGGGACATATAATTCACCCCTCCACTTT.

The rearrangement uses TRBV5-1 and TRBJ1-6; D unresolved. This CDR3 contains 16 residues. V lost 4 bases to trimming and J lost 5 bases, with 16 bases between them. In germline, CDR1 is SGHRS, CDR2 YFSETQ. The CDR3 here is CASSLAVASDNSPLHF. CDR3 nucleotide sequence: TGCGCCAGCAGCCTGGCTGTCGCGTCGGATAATTCACCCCTCCACTTT. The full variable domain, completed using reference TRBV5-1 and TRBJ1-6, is KAGVTQTPRYLIKTRGQQVTLSCSPISGHRSVSWYQQTPGQGLQFLFEYFSETQRNKGNFPGRFSGRQFSNSRSEMNVSTLELGDSALYLCASSLAVASDNSPLHFGNGTRLTVT.

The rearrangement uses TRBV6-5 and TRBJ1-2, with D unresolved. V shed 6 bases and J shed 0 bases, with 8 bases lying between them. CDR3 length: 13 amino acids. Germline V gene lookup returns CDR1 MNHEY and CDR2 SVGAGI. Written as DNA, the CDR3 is TGTGCCAGCAGGACACAAACTAACTATGGCTACACCTTC. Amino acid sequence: CASRTQTNYGYTF.

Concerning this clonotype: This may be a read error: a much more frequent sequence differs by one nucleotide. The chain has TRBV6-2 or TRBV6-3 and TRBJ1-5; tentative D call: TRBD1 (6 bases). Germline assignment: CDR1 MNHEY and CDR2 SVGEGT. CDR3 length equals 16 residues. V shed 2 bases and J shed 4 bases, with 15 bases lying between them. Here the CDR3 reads CASSYPARGKNQPQHF. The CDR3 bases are TGTGCCAGCAGTTACCCGGCTAGGGGGAAGAATCAGCCCCAGCATTTT.

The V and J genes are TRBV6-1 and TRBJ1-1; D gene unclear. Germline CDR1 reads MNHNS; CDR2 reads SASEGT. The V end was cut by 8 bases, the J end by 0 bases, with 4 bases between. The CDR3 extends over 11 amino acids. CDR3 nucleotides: TGTGCCAGCCAAATGAACACTGAAGCTTTCTTT. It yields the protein CASQMNTEAFF.

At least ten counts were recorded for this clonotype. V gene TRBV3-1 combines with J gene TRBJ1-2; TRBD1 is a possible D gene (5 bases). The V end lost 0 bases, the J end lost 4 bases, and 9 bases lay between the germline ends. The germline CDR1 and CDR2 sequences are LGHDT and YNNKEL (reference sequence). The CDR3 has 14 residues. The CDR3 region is CASSQDQGIYGYTF. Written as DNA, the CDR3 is TGTGCCAGCAGCCAAGATCAGGGAATCTATGGCTACACCTTC.

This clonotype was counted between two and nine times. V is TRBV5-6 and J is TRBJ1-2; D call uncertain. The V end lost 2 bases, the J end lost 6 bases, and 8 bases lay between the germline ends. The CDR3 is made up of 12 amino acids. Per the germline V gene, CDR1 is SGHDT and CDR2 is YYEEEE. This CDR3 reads CASSLSGDGYTF. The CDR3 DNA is TGTGCCAGCAGCTTATCCGGGGATGGCTACACCTTC.

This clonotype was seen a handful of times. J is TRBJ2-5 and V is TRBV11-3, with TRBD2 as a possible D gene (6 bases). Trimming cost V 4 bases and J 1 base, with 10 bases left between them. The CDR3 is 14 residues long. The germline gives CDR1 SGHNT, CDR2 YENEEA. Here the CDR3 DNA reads TGTGCCAGCAGCTGGGGCGGGGCCCAAGAGACCCAGTACTTC. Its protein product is CASSWGGAQETQYF.

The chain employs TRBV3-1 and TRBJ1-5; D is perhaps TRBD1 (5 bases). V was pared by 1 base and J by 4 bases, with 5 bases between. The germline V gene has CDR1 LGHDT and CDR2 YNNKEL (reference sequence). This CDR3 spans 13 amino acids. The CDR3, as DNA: TGTGCCAGCAGCCAAGCAGGGAATCAGCCCCAGCATTTT. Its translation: CASSQAGNQPQHF.

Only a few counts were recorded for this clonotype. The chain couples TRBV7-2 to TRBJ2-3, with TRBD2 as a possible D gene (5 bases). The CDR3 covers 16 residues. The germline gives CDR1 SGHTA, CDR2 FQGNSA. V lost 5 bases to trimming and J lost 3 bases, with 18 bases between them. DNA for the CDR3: TGTGCCAGCAGCCCCCCCAGCGGCCGGGCAACAGATACGCAGTATTTT. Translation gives CASSPPSGRATDTQYF.

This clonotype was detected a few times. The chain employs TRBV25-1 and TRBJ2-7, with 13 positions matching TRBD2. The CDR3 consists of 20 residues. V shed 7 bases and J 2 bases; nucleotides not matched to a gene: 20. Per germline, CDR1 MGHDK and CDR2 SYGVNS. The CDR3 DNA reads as TGTGCCAGCACCCGGGGCGGGGTATCGGGACTAGCGGGGCCGGCCTACGAGCAGTACTTC. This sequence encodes CASTRGGVSGLAGPAYEQYF.

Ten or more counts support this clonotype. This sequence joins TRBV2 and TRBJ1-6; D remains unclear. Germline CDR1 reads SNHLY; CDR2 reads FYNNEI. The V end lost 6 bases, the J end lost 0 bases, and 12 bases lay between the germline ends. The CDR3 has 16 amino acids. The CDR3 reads CASSLGLLSYNSPLHF. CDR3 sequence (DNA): TGTGCCAGCAGCCTGGGTCTACTCTCCTATAATTCACCCCTCCACTTT. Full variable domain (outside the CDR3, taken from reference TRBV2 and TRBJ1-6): EPEVTQTPSHQVTQMGQEVILRCVPISNHLYFYWYRQILGQKVEFLVSFYNNEISEKSEIFDDQFSVERPDGSNFTLKIRSTKLEDSAMYFCASSLGLLSYNSPLHFGNGTRLTVT.

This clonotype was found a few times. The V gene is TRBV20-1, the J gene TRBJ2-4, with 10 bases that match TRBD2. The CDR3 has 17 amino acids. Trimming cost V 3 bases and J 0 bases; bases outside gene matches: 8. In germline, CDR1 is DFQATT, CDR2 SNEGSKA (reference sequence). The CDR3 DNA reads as TGCAGTGCTAGCCACCTAGCGGGGGAACTAGCCAAAAACATTCAGTACTTC. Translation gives CSASHLAGELAKNIQYF.

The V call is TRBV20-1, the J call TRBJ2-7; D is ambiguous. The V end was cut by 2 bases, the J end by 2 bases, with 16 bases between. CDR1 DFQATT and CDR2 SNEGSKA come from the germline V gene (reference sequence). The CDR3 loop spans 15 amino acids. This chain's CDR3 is CSARHPETTTYEQYF. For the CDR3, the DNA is TGCAGTGCTAGACATCCGGAGACAACCACCTACGAGCAGTACTTC.

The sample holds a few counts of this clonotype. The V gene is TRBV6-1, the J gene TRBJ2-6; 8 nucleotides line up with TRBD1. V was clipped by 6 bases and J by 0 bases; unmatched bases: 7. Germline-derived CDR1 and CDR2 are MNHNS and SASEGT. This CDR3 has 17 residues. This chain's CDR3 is CASSPGTGRSGANVLTF. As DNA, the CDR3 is TGTGCCAGCAGCCCCGGGACAGGCCGCTCTGGGGCCAACGTCCTGACTTTC.

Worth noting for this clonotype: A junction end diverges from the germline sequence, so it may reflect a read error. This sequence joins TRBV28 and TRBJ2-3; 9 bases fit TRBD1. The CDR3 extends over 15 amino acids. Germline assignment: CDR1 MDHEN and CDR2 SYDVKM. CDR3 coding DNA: TGTGCCAGCAGTCCCTTGGACAGGGGTACAGATACGCGGTATTTT. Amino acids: CASSPLDRGTDTRYF. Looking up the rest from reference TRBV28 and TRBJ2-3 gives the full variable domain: DVKVTQSSRYLVKRTGEKVFLECVQDMDHENMFWYRQDPGLGLRLIYFSYDVKMKEKGDIPEGYSVSREKKERFSLILESASTNQTSMYLCASSPLDRGTDTRYFGPGTRLTVL.

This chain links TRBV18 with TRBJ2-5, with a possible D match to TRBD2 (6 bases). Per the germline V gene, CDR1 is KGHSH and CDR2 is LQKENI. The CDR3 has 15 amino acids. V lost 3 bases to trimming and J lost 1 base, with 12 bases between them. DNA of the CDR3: TGTGCCAGCTCACCCGGGACTCTCCCCCAAGAGACCCAGTACTTC. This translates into CASSPGTLPQETQYF.

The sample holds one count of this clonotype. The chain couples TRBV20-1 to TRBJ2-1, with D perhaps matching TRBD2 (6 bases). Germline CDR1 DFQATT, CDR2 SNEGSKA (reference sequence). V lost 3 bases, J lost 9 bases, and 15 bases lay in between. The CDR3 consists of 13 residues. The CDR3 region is CSASGTRETEQFF. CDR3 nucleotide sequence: TGCAGTGCTAGTGGGACTCGCGAAACTGAGCAGTTCTTC.

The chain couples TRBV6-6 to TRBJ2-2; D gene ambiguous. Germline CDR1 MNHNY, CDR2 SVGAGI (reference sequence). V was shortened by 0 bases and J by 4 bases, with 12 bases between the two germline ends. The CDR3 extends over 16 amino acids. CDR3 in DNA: TGTGCCAGCAGTTACTCTGGACCGCTGGGCACCGGGGAGCTGTTTTTT. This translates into CASSYSGPLGTGELFF.

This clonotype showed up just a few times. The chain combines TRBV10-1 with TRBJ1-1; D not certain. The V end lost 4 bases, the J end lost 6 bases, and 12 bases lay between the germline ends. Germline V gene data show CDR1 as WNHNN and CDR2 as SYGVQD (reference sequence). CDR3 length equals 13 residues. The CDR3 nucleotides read TGCGCCAGCAGTGTCGGGAACACGGCTGAAGCTTTCTTT. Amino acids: CASSVGNTAEAFF.

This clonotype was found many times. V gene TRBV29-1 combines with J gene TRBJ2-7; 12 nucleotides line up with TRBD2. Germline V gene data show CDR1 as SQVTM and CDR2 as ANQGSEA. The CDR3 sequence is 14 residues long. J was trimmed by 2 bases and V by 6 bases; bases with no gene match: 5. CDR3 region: CSVTSGGHTYEQYF. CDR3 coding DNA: TGCAGCGTGACTAGCGGGGGTCACACCTACGAGCAGTACTTC.